The clone carrying this TCR beta chain has more than one count but fewer than ten. The target antigen is unknown. These data originate in a study of follicular helper T cells after annual influenza vaccination. Study-level findings and limits: Day 7 ICOS+CD38+ clones were most often found later in ICOS-CD38- cTfh cells.

Germline V lookup: CDR1 SGDLS, CDR2 YYNGEE. V gave up 4 bases and J gave up 5 bases, with 12 bases separating them. The CDR3 has 13 residues. The time point was: 2014-2015 season, pre-vaccination. TCRB was sequenced at Survey level resolution. TCRdb keeps only in-frame clones here, not all; method: immunoSEQ multiplex PCR. The sample carries approximately 30,000 clones, roughly 80% recorded once. This rearrangement joins TRBV9 to TRBJ2-5, with D possibly TRBD1 on 6 matching bases. This clonotype originated in an adult who received the influenza vaccine. Sequenced here: CXCR5+ CD38- circulating T follicular helper cells from blood, sampled on the day of influenza vaccination. Subset in this sample: circulating Tfh, non-naive CD4+CXCR5+PD-1+ (ICOS+CD38+ or ICOS-CD38-). The CDR3 region is CASSRTVLETQYF. CDR3 coding DNA: TGTGCCAGCAGCAGGACAGTTCTTGAGACCCAGTACTTC. The full variable domain, in which reference TRBV9 and TRBJ2-5 provide the parts outside the CDR3, is DSGVTQTPKHLITATGQRVTLRCSPRSGDLSVYWYQQSLDQGLQFLIQYYNGEERAKGNILERFSAQQFPDLHSELNLSSLELGDSALYFCASSRTVLETQYFGPGTRLLVL.